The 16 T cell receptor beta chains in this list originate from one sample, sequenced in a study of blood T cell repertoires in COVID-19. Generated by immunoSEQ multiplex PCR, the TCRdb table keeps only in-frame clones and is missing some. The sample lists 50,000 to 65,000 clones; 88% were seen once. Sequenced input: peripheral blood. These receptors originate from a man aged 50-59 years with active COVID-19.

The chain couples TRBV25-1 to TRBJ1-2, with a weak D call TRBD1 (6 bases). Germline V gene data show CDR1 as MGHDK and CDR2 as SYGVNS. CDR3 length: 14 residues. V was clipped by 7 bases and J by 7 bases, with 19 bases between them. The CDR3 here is CASIASGARGGYTF. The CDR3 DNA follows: TGTGCCAGCATAGCCTCCGGGGCCAGGGGTGGCTACACCTTC.

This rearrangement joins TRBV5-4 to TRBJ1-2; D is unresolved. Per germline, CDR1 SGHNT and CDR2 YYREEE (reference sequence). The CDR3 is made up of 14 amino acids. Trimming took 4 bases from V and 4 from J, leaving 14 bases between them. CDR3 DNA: TGTGCCAGCAGCCCCGCAGGCCCAATCTATGGCTACACCTTC. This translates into CASSPAGPIYGYTF.

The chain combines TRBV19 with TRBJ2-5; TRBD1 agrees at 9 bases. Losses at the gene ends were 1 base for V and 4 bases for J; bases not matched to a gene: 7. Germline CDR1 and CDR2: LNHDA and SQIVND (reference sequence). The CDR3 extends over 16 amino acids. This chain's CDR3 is CASSIVKGQGGETQYF. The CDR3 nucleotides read TGTGCCAGTAGTATAGTGAAGGGACAGGGTGGAGAGACCCAGTACTTC.

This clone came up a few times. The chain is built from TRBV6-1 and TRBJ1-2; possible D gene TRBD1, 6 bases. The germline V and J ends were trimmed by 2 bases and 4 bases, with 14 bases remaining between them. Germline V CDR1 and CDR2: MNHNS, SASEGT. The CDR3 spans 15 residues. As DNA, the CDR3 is TGTGCCAGCAGTGAACGGGGGGCTGGGGCCTATGGCTACACCTTC. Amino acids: CASSERGAGAYGYTF.

The CDR3 bases are TGTGCCAGCAGCTCACCGAGGAGTGCAGATACGCAGTATTTT. This sequence encodes CASSSPRSADTQYF. This rearrangement joins TRBV11-3 to TRBJ2-3, with D unclear. The CDR3 extends over 14 amino acids. V lost 4 bases and J lost 4, with 12 bases in between. Germline V gives CDR1 SGHNT, CDR2 YENEEA.

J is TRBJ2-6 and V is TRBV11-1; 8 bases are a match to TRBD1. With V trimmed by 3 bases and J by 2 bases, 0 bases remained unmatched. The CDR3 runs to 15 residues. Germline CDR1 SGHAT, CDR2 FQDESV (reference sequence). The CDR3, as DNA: TGTGCCAGCAGCTTGGACAGGGCTGGGGCCAACGTCCTGACTTTC. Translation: CASSLDRAGANVLTF.

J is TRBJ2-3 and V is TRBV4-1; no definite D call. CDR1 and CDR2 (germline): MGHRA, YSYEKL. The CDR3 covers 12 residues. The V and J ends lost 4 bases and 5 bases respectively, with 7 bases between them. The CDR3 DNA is TGCGCCAGCAGCCGTCCGTTAGATACGCAGTATTTT. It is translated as CASSRPLDTQYF.

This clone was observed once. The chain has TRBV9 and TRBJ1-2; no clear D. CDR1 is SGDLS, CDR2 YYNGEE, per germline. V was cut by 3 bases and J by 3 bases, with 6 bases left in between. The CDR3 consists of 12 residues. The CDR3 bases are TGTGCCAGCAGCGCCCTACACTATGGCTACACCTTC. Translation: CASSALHYGYTF.

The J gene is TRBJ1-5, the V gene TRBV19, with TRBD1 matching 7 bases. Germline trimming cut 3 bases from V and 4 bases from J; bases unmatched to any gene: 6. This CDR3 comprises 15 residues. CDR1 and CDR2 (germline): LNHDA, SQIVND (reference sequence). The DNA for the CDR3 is TGTGCCAGTAGTATCTCCAGGGGGAAAAATCAGCCCCAGCATTTT. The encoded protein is CASSISRGKNQPQHF.

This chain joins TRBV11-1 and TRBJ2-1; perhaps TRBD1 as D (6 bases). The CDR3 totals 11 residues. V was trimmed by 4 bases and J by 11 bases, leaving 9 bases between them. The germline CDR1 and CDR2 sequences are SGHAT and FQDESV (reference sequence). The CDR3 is CASSSRDKQFF. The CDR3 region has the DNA TGTGCCAGCAGCTCCCGGGACAAGCAGTTCTTC.

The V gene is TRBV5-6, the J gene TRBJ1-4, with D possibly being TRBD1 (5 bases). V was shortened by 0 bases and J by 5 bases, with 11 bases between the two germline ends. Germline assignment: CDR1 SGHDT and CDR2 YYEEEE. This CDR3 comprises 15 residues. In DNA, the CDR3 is TGTGCCAGCAGCTTGGGGTTCCGGGGGAATGAAAAACTGTTTTTT. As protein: CASSLGFRGNEKLFF.

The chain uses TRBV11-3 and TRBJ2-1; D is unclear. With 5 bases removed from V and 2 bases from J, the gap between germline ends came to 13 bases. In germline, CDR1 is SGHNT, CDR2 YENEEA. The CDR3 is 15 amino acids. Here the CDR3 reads CASSTRLGPYNEQFF. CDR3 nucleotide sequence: TGTGCCAGCAGCACCAGGTTAGGCCCCTACAATGAGCAGTTCTTC.

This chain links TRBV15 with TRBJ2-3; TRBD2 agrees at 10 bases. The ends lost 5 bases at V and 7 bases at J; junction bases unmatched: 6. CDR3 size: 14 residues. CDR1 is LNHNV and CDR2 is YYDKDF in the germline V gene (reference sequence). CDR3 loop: CATSSERGGYTQYF. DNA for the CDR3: TGTGCCACCAGCTCCGAGCGGGGGGGATATACGCAGTATTTT.

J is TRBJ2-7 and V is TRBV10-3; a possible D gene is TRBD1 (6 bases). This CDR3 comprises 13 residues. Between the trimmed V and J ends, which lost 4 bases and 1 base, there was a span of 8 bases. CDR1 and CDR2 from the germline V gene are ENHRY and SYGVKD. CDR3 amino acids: CAISVTGSYEQYF. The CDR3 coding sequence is TGTGCCATCAGTGTAACAGGGTCCTACGAGCAGTACTTC.

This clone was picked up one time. CDR3 residues: CASSNGQAFYEQYF. The CDR3 bases are TGTGCCAGCTCAAACGGACAGGCTTTTTACGAGCAGTACTTC. The chain combines TRBV18 with TRBJ2-7; 7 nucleotides match TRBD1. V gave up 5 bases and J gave up 4 bases; unmatched junction bases: 8. Germline-derived CDR1 and CDR2 are KGHSH and LQKENI. The CDR3 extends over 14 amino acids.

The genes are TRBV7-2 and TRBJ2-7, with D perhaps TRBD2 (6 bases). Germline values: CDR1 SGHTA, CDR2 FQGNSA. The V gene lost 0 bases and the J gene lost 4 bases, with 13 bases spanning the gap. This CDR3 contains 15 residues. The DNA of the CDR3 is TGTGCCAGCAGCTTAGCTCCGGGGGAGCCGTACGAGCAGTACTTC. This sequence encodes CASSLAPGEPYEQYF.